These 17 T cell receptor beta chains were sequenced from one sample in a study of T-cell memory formation after mild COVID-19. TCRdb reprocessed the 5' RACE reads with MiXCR, giving one entry per CDR3 protein. This sample yields around 220,000 distinct CDR3 sequences, of which about 17% are seen a single time; approximately 3.4% belongs to the top ten. Source material: PBMCs or a T cell subset sorted from them (not recorded which). These receptors were taken from a man aged 18 to 30 who had mild COVID-19 (a few samples of this study predate the infection). Cell type and time point are not known.

A few counts support this clonotype. The chain has TRBV7-2 and TRBJ2-7, with D perhaps matching TRBD1 (5 bases). The germline V gene encodes CDR1 SGHTA and CDR2 FQGNSA. V lost 5 bases and J 3 bases, leaving 11 bases between the germline ends. This CDR3 has 13 amino acids. CDR3 DNA: TGTGCCAGCAGCGTACAGGTGGGCTACGAGCAGTACGTC. Translated, it gives CASSVQVGYEQYV.

This sequence joins TRBV12-3 or TRBV12-4 and TRBJ2-2; D gene ambiguous. The V end was cut by 2 bases, the J end by 4 bases, with 11 bases between. The CDR3 length is 15 residues. The CDR3 DNA sequence: TGTGCCAGCAGTTTACACTTTTCCGGCACCGGGGAGCTGTTTTTT. Translating it yields CASSLHFSGTGELFF.

This chain joins TRBV12-3 or TRBV12-4 and TRBJ1-2; the D is unclear. The CDR3 sequence is 13 residues long. The V end was cut by 6 bases, the J end by 7 bases, with 15 bases between. For the CDR3, the DNA is TGTGCCAGCAGGGCTTTGGAGCGGGCTGGCTACACCTTC. Translating it yields CASRALERAGYTF.

The chain links TRBV15 to TRBJ2-7; D ambiguous. CDR3 length: 14 amino acids. Per germline, CDR1 LNHNV and CDR2 YYDKDF (reference sequence). The germline V and J ends were trimmed by 5 bases and 4 bases, with 15 bases remaining between them. The CDR3 protein is CATSEVTAPYEQYV. The CDR3 DNA reads as TGTGCCACCAGCGAAGTTACGGCCCCTTACGAGCAGTACGTC.

The rearrangement uses TRBV4-2 and TRBJ2-7; weak D call: TRBD2 (7 bases). The CDR3 spans 16 residues. Trimming cost V 1 base and J 0 bases, with 13 bases left between them. Germline V gives CDR1 LGHNA, CDR2 YNFKEQ. CDR3 in amino acids: CASSQAGGSVSYEQYF. For the CDR3, the DNA is TGTGCCAGCAGCCAAGCGGGGGGCTCCGTCTCCTACGAGCAGTACTTC.

In this sample, this clonotype turned up a few times. CDR3 amino acids: CASSIAVTEQETQYF. In DNA form, the CDR3 reads TGTGCCAGTAGTATCGCGGTCACGGAGCAAGAGACCCAGTACTTC. This chain joins TRBV19 and TRBJ2-5; D is unresolved. The CDR3 covers 15 residues. Deletions cut 3 bases from V and 2 bases from J, with 13 bases between. The germline CDR1 and CDR2 sequences are LNHDA and SQIVND (reference sequence). The full variable domain, completed using reference TRBV19 and TRBJ2-5, is DGGITQSPKYLFRKEGQNVTLSCEQNLNHDAMYWYRQDPGQGLRLIYYSQIVNDFQKGDIAEGYSVSREKKESFPLTVTSAQKNPTAFYLCASSIAVTEQETQYFGPGTRLLVL.

In this sample, this clonotype turned up a few times. The chain combines TRBV7-8 with TRBJ2-7; D gene unclear. The CDR3 contains 11 residues. Germline loops: CDR1 SGHVS, CDR2 FQNEAQ. V was shortened by 5 bases and J by 3 bases, with 5 bases between the two germline ends. The CDR3 loop reads CASSTYYEQYF. The CDR3 DNA sequence: TGTGCCAGCAGCACCTACTACGAGCAGTACTTC.

This clonotype was counted at least ten times. The genes are TRBV5-1 and TRBJ2-3, with D hard to call. The germline CDR1 and CDR2 sequences are SGHRS and YFSETQ. The V gene lost 5 bases and the J gene lost 0 bases, with 7 bases spanning the gap. The CDR3 consists of 13 residues. DNA of the CDR3: TGCGCCAGCAGATCTGGGAGCACAGATACGCAGTATTTT. It specifies CASRSGSTDTQYF.

The CDR3 bases are TGTGCCAGCAGATCAAGTCTTTTGCTGAACACTGAAGCTTTCTTT. Its translation is CASRSSLLLNTEAFF. V and J are TRBV7-2 and TRBJ1-1, with D unclear. The V gene's germline CDR1 is SGHTA and CDR2 FQGNSA. Trimming cost V 6 bases and J 0 bases, with 14 bases left between them. The length of the CDR3 is 15 residues.

This clonotype was counted many times. The chain has TRBV27 and TRBJ2-5; D gene uncertain. From germline, CDR1 is MNHEY and CDR2 SMNVEV (reference sequence). V lost 0 bases, J lost 9 bases, and 14 bases lay in between. The CDR3 totals 14 residues. This chain's CDR3 is CASSLSSAAWAQYF. The CDR3 region has the DNA TGTGCCAGCAGTTTATCGTCTGCCGCATGGGCCCAGTACTTC.

The table lists this clonotype with a few counts. The chain is built from TRBV18 and TRBJ2-6; 8 bases are shared with TRBD1. The CDR3 length is 17 residues. J gave up 0 bases and V 5 bases, and 6 bases lay outside the gene matches. Germline CDR1 and CDR2: KGHSH and LQKENI. This CDR3 is CASSEQGQDSGANVLTF. In DNA, the CDR3 is TGTGCCAGCTCAGAACAGGGACAGGACTCTGGGGCCAACGTCCTGACTTTC.

This clonotype was counted a few times. The chain links TRBV7-2 to TRBJ2-5; D unresolved. CDR3 length: 12 amino acids. Trimming took 1 base from V and 5 from J, leaving 5 bases between them. Germline CDR1 reads SGHTA; CDR2 reads FQGNSA. CDR3 DNA: TGTGCCAGCAGCTTAGGTTTTGAGACCCAGTACTTC. Translated: CASSLGFETQYF.

Many counts were recorded for this clonotype. The J gene is TRBJ2-1, the V gene TRBV12-3 or TRBV12-4; D may be TRBD1 (6 bases). This CDR3 has 14 residues. V lost 4 bases to trimming and J lost 7 bases, with 14 bases between them. The CDR3 protein is CASSSYTGRNEQFF. The CDR3 bases are TGTGCCAGCAGTTCTTACACAGGGAGAAATGAGCAGTTCTTC.

This clonotype was counted between two and nine times. This chain joins TRBV9 and TRBJ1-2; no clear D gene. The CDR3 sequence is 12 residues long. CDR1 is SGDLS and CDR2 is YYNGEE in the germline V gene. V lost 0 bases and J 0 bases, leaving 0 bases between the germline ends. CDR3 bases: TGTGCCAGCAGCGTAGCTAACTATGGCTACACCTTC. This encodes CASSVANYGYTF.

CDR3 protein: CATSDQAGREYNEQFF. The DNA of the CDR3 is TGTGCCACCAGTGACCAGGCGGGGCGGGAATACAATGAGCAGTTCTTC. The chain combines TRBV24-1 with TRBJ2-1; perhaps TRBD2 as D (6 bases). Trimming took off 4 bases at V and 4 bases at J, with 16 bases between the two ends. The CDR3 spans 16 residues. From germline, CDR1 is KGHDR and CDR2 SFDVKD.

The V and J genes are TRBV2 and TRBJ2-1; D may correspond to TRBD1 or TRBD2 (6 bases each). Trimming left V 7 bases short and J 5 bases short, with 12 bases between. Germline V CDR1 and CDR2: SNHLY, FYNNEI. CDR3 length: 13 residues. CDR3 nucleotide sequence: TGTGCCAGCAAGAACAGGGAGGACAATGAGCAGTTCTTC. Translated, it gives CASKNREDNEQFF.

This clonotype was counted only a few times. The chain couples TRBV20-1 to TRBJ2-4; D is possibly TRBD1 or TRBD2 (5 bases each). Germline CDR1 and CDR2: DFQATT and SNEGSKA (reference sequence). CDR3 size: 16 residues. Trimming stripped 0 bases from V and 2 bases from J, with 14 bases between. CDR3 sequence (DNA): TGCAGTGCTAGAGATCACAGGCTCGGGACCAAAAACATTCAGTACTTC. Its protein is CSARDHRLGTKNIQYF.